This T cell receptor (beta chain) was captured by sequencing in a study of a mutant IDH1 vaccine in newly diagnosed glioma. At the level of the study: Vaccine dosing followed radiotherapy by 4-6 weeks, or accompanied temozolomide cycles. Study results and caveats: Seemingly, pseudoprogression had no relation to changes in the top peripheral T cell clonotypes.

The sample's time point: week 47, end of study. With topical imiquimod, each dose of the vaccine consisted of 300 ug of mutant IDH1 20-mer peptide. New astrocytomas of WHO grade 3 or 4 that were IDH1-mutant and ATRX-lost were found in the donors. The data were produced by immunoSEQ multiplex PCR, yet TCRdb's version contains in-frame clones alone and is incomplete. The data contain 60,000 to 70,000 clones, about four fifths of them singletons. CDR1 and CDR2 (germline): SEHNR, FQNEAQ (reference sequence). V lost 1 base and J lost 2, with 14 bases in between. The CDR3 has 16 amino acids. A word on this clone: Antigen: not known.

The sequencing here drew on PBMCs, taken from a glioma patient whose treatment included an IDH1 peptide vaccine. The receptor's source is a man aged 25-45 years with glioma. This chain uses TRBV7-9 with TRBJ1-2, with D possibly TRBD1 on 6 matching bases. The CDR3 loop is CASSLDGTPINYGYTF. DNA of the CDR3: TGTGCCAGCAGCTTAGACGGGACACCTATCAACTATGGCTACACCTTC.